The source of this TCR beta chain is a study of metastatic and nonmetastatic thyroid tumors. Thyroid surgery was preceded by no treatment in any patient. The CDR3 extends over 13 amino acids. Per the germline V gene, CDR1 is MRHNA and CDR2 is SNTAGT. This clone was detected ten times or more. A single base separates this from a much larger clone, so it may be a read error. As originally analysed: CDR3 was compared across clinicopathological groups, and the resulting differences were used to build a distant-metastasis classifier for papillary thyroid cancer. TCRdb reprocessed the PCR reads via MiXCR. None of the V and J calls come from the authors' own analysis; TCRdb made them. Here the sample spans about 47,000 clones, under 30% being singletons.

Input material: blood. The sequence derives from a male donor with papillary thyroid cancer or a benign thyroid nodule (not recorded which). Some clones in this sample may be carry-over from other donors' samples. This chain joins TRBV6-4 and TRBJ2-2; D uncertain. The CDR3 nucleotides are TGTGCCGGCAGTGACTCTAGCACCGGGGAGCTGTTTTTT. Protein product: CAGSDSSTGELFF.